This TCR beta chain was observed in a study of T cell responses to AZD1222 COVID-19 vaccine. The CDR3 length is 16 residues. V was trimmed by 2 bases and J by 8 bases, leaving 18 bases between them. CDR1 and CDR2 from the germline V gene are SNHLY and FYNNEI. Produced via immunoSEQ multiplex PCR; TCRdb's table is partial and in-frame only. The sample includes around 100,000 clones, less than 95% of them seen just once. This clone turned up a few times. This receptor was obtained from an adult in good health. Sequencing was performed on peripheral blood, taken on day 0 of AZD1222 vaccination. The chain joins TRBV2 to TRBJ1-4; D is undetermined. Written as DNA, the CDR3 is TGTGCCAGCAGTGAACCCCTTTTCTGGGGTAAGGAAAAACTGTTTTTT. Its protein is CASSEPLFWGKEKLFF.